This T cell receptor (beta chain) was recorded in a study of identical twins. The study, taken as a whole, reports: Whereas memory repertoires showed no such difference, abundant cord blood beta clonotypes carried fewer insertions.

TCRdb re-called the 5' RACE reads through MiXCR, storing one row per CDR3 protein. The table has around 1.7 million distinct CDR3 sequences, around 29% seen once; the top ten hold more than 0.25%. This clonotype has a count of ten or more. Its antigen is not identified. Looked up from germline, CDR1 is MGHRA and CDR2 is YSYEKL. With 4 bases removed from V and 2 bases from J, the gap between germline ends came to 7 bases. This CDR3 is 13 amino acids long. The sequencing sample was made of cord blood. This rearrangement joins TRBV4-1 to TRBJ2-3, with no clear D. The receptor was isolated from a newborn girl in good health. CDR3: CASSRLFTDTQYF. CDR3 coding DNA: TGCGCCAGCAGCCGCCTGTTCACAGATACGCAGTATTTT.